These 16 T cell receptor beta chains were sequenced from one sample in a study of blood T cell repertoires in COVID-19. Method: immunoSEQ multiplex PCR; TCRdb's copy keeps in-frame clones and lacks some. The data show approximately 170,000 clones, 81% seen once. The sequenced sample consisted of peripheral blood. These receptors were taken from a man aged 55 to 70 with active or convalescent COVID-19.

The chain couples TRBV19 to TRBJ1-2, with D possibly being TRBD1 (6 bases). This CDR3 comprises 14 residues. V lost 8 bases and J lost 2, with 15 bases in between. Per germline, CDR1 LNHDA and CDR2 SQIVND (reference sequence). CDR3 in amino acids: CASGTGGGNYGYTF. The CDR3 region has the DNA TGTGCCAGTGGCACGGGAGGGGGGAACTATGGCTACACCTTC. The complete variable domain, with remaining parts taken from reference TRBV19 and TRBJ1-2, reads DGGITQSPKYLFRKEGQNVTLSCEQNLNHDAMYWYRQDPGQGLRLIYYSQIVNDFQKGDIAEGYSVSREKKESFPLTVTSAQKNPTAFYLCASGTGGGNYGYTFGSGTRLTVV.

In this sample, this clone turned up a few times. CDR3 DNA sequence: TGTGCCAGCAGCTTCCGTCCGGGACTACCTCCGGAGGGGCCCTACGAGCAGTACTTC. Translation gives CASSFRPGLPPEGPYEQYF. The J gene is TRBJ2-7, the V gene TRBV7-9; 7 bases fit TRBD2. Trimming removed 3 bases from V and 2 bases from J; junction bases left unmatched: 19. The germline CDR1 and CDR2 sequences are SEHNR and FQNEAQ (reference sequence). The CDR3 is 19 residues long.

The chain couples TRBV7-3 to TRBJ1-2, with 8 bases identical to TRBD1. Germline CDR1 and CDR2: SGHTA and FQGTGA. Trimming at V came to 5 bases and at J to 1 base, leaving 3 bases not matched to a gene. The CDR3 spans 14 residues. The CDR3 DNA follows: TGTGCCAGCAGCCCTGACAGGGGTAACTATGGCTACACCTTC. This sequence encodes CASSPDRGNYGYTF.

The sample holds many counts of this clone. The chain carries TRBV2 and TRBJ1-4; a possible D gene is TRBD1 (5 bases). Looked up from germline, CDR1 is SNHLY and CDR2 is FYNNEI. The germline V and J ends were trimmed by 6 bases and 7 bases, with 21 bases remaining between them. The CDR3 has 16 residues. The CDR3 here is CASRAGRTSEGEKLFF. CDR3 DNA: TGTGCCAGCAGGGCGGGACGGACTTCAGAGGGTGAAAAACTGTTTTTT.

The CDR3, as DNA: TGTGCCAGCACCAAGAGGGGGGGAATCCCAGATACGCAGTATTTT. Encoded protein: CASTKRGGIPDTQYF. The chain has TRBV9 and TRBJ2-3, with a possible D match to TRBD2 (7 bases). CDR1 is SGDLS, CDR2 YYNGEE, per germline. This CDR3 region has 15 residues. Between the trimmed V and J ends, which lost 6 bases and 4 bases, there was a span of 18 bases. The full variable domain, its missing parts supplied by reference TRBV9 and TRBJ2-3, is DSGVTQTPKHLITATGQRVTLRCSPRSGDLSVYWYQQSLDQGLQFLIQYYNGEERAKGNILERFSAQQFPDLHSELNLSSLELGDSALYFCASTKRGGIPDTQYFGPGTRLTVL.

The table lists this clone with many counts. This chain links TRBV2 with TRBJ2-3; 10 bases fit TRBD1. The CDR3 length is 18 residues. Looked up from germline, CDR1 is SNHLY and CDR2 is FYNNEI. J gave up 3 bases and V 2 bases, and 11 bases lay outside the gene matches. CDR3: CASSEPLGDRGRTDTQYF. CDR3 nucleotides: TGTGCCAGCAGTGAACCCCTGGGTGACAGGGGGCGGACAGATACGCAGTATTTT.

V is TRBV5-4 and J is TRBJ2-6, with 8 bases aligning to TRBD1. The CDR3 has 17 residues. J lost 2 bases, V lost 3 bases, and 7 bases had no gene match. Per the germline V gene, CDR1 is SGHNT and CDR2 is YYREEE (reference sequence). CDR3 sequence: CASSSRQGKAGANVLTF. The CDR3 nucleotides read TGTGCCAGCAGCTCGCGACAGGGGAAGGCTGGGGCCAACGTCCTGACTTTC. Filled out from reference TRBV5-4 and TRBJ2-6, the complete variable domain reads ETGVTQSPTHLIKTRGQQVTLRCSSQSGHNTVSWYQQALGQGPQFIFQYYREEENGRGNFPPRFSGLQFPNYSSELNVNALELDDSALYLCASSSRQGKAGANVLTFGAGSRLTVL.

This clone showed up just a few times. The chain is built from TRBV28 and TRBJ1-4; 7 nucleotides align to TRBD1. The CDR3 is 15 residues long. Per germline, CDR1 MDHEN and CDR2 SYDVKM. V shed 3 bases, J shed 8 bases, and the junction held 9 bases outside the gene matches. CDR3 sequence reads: CASSFRQGGGEKLFF. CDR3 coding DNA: TGTGCCAGCAGTTTCCGACAGGGTGGCGGCGAAAAACTGTTTTTT.

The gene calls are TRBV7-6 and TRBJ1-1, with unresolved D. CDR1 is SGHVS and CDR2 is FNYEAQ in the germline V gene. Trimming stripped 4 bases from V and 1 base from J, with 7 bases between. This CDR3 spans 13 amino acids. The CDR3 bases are TGTGCCAGCAGCTCCCAGGAGAACACTGAAGCTTTCTTT. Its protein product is CASSSQENTEAFF.

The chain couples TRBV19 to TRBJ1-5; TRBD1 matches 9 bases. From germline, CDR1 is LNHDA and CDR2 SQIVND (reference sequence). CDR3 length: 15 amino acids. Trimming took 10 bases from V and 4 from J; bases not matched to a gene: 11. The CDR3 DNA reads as TGTGCCACAAAGCGGGACAGGGACGGGAATCAGCCCCAGCATTTT. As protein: CATKRDRDGNQPQHF.

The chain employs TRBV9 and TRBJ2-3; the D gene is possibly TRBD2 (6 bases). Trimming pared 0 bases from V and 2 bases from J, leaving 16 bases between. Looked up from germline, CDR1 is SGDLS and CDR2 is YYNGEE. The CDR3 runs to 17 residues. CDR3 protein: CASSVGEGWRDTDTQYF. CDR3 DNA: TGTGCCAGCAGCGTAGGAGAAGGGTGGAGGGACACAGATACGCAGTATTTT.

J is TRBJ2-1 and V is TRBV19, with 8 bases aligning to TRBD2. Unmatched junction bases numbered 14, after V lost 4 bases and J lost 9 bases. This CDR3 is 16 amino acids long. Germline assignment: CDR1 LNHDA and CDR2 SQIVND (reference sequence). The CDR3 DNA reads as TGTGCCAGTAGTAGCCACCTAGCGGGCCAGTGGGGTGAGCAGTTCTTC. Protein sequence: CASSSHLAGQWGEQFF.

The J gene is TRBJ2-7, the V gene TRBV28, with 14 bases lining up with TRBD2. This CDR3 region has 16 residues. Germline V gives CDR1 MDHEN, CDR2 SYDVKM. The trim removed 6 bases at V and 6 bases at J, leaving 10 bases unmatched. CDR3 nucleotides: TGTGCCAGCAGCTACGGACTAGCGGGAGGTATAGGCGAGCAGTACTTC. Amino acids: CASSYGLAGGIGEQYF.

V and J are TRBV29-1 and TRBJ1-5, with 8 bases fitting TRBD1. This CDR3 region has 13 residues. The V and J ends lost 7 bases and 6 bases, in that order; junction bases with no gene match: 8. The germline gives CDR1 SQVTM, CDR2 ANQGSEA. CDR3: CSAQTGEGQPQHF. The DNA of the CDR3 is TGCAGCGCTCAGACAGGGGAAGGTCAGCCCCAGCATTTT.

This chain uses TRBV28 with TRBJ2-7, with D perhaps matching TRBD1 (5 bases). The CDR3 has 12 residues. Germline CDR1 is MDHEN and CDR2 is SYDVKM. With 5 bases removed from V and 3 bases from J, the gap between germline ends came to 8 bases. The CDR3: CASSKDNYEQYF. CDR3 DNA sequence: TGTGCCAGCAGTAAGGACAACTACGAGCAGTACTTC.

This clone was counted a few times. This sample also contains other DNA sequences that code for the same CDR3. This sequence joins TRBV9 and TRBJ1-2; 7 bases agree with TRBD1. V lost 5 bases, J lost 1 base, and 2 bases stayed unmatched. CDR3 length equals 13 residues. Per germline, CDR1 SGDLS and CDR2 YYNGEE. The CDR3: CASSRDSNYGYTF. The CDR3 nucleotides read TGTGCCAGCAGTAGGGACAGTAACTATGGCTACACCTTC. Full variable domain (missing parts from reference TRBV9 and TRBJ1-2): DSGVTQTPKHLITATGQRVTLRCSPRSGDLSVYWYQQSLDQGLQFLIQYYNGEERAKGNILERFSAQQFPDLHSELNLSSLELGDSALYFCASSRDSNYGYTFGSGTRLTVV.